This T cell receptor beta chain was profiled in a study of CD8+ T cells in alopecia areata (dated 2018 in TCRdb). With regard to the full study: The treated patients took part in an open-label pilot trial in which moderate-to-severe alopecia areata was treated with oral tofacitinib at 5 to 10 mg twice daily. Tofacitinib was given for 6 to 18 months, followed by 6 months of follow-up off drug to assess delayed response and recurrence. The SALT score, which quantifies the percentage of affected scalp surface area, was used to measure disease severity in treated patients. In both human patients and the C3H/HeJ mouse model, the study applied high-throughput TCRbeta sequencing to look at T cell clonal expansion in alopecia areata. In humans, TCRbeta sequencing was performed on scalp tissue and on sorted CD4+ and CD8+ peripheral blood T cells from healthy controls and from patients with patchy or totalis/universalis alopecia areata. Biopsies were taken from tofacitinib-treated patients at baseline and at 4 and 24 weeks of treatment, and a later scalp biopsy was taken in several of the tofacitinib-treated patients. Scalp clonality was compared across normal scalp (n=4), patchy alopecia areata scalp (n=8), and alopecia totalis/universalis scalp (n=8). RNA was extracted with the PAXgene miRNA kit for fixed scalp, the miRNeasy kit for PBMCs, and the RNeasy kit for mouse skin. immunoSEQ multiplex PCR using 35 Vbeta forward primers and 13 Jbeta reverse primers was used to amplify TCRbeta CDR3 regions.

This specimen's time point label, per the study, means: 24 weeks on oral tofacitinib. This sample's treatment or condition label indicates: oral pan-JAK inhibitor, 5-10 mg twice daily. Peripheral blood and lesional scalp punch biopsies were obtained from patients with alopecia areata. PBMCs were isolated by density centrifugation and stained for CD3, CD4 and CD8, and CD4+ and CD8+ T cells were sorted on a FACSAria. Overall results and qualifications from the work: Scalp clonality and the number of expanded CD8+ clones among the top 100 scalp clones were significantly decreased by tofacitinib. Higher clonality and more expanded CD8+ clones were observed in lesional scalp than in normal scalp, particularly in alopecia totalis/universalis, a finding suggestive of antigenic drive. Shared TCR sequences between patients were less evident than in mice, which may be partly attributable to HLA diversity in the patient population. During tofacitinib treatment, many expanded lesional clones remained in scalp and blood, and this persistence may partly explain relapse after treatment is stopped. Because the treated cohort was small and had only one nonresponder, larger studies are needed to examine links between baseline CD8+ expansion and response. Unlike mouse skin, where gammadelta T cells dominate, normal human skin contains resident alphabeta T cells that get sequenced too, which complicates analysis of the scalp TCR repertoire.

The protocol used for the library was the immunoSEQ multiplex PCR assay. RNA was extracted from all samples and reverse transcribed into cDNA, which served as template for TCR sequencing. SuperScript III was used to make first-strand cDNA, primed with a 2:1 mix of oligo-dT and random hexamers. A synthetic immune receptor repertoire was used to gauge amplification bias, and whatever bias remained was removed computationally. In the source study's methods: After raw reads were preprocessed to remove errors, the CDR3 was defined following IMGT conventions as running from the conserved cysteine to phenylalanine. To get clonality, Shannon entropy was normalized by log2 of the number of productive unique TCRs and the result was subtracted from 1. Whether scalp clones were CD4 or CD8 was inferred by matching scalp TCRbeta sequences against CD4 and CD8 repertoires sorted from blood. The table was pulled from immuneACCESS by TCRdb, which kept in-frame rearrangements only. Such tables lose some clones; where checked, under half of the loss comes from unresolved V genes, and the rest has no known cause. The V and J calls and the clone size are those of that table, but D and trimming were determined from the DNA. The sample profile shows over 150,000 clones; roughly 53% of them were found once. In total, the top ten clones hold less than 14% of the sample.

CDR1 SQVTM and CDR2 ANQGSEA were looked up in the germline V gene. Spanning cysteine to phenylalanine, the CDR3 consists of 10 amino acids. The kept DNA is CDR3 alone, 30 bases in frame from the first base. V gives up 4 bases and J gives up 8 bases, and the segment between their germline ends measures 8 bases. This clone has just a few counts. The specificity of this receptor is unknown. Nothing much larger sits one base from this clone, and base qualities are not available. The specimen comprised CD8+ T cells sorted from blood, sampled at week 24, from a patient treated with tofacitinib. The rearrangement joined TRBV29-1 to TRBJ1-2; TRBD1 is possibly the D segment (5 matching bases). The origin of this receptor is a human donor with alopecia areata. The DNA is as follows: TGCAGCGTTGGACAGAAGGGCTACACCTTC. It is translated as CSVGQKGYTF.